These T cell receptor beta chains were read from a single sample in a study of metastatic and nonmetastatic thyroid tumors. TCRdb re-analyzed the PCR reads through MiXCR. In the table there are more than 8,500 clones, approximately 11% of which are singletons. Material: tumor tissue. All receptors come from a female donor with papillary thyroid cancer or a benign thyroid nodule (not recorded which). Some clones in this sample may be carry-over from other donors' samples. CDR3s include the opening cysteine and the closing phenylalanine or tryptophan. D genes are given only for firm matches. Some rows mark clone size as missing; the rest say once, few, many or name a class of expanded clone.

j_gene,abundance,d_gene,v_gene,CDR3aa,CDR3nt
TRBJ1-1,many,NA,TRBV20-1,CSALPFWEGTEAFF,TGCAGTGCTCTCCCTTTTTGGGAGGGCACTGAAGCTTTCTTT
TRBJ2-7,many,TRBD1,TRBV4-1,CASSLIQGVSYEQYF,TGCGCCAGCAGCCTCATCCAGGGGGTTTCCTACGAGCAGTACTTC
TRBJ1-3,many,NA,TRBV3-1,CASSRYQPGDSGNTIYF,TGTGCCAGCAGCCGATATCAGCCAGGGGATTCGGGAAACACCATATATTTT
TRBJ2-5,NA,NA,TRBV5-5,CASSFFVRLVTSQETQYF,TGTGCCAGCAGCTTTTTCGTTCGTCTTGTGACTTCTCAAGAGACCCAGTACTTC
TRBJ1-1,once,TRBD1,TRBV4-1,CASSHIGTGKVGALF,TGCGCCAGCAGCCATATAGGGACAGGGAAGGTGGGAGCTCTCTTT
TRBJ1-1,many,TRBD1,TRBV3-1,CASSPVPGQGNTEAFF,TGTGCCAGCAGCCCAGTACCAGGACAGGGAAACACTGAAGCTTTCTTT
TRBJ1-1,medium-sized,NA,TRBV28,CASSSGPGREAFF,TGTGCCAGCAGTTCCGGACCGGGTCGAGAAGCTTTCTTT
TRBJ2-3,few,NA,TRBV10-3,CATQGTPTDTQYF,TGTGCCACACAGGGCACACCCACAGATACGCAGTATTTT
TRBJ1-6,few,NA,TRBV27,CASSQVGREYLGSPLHF,TGTGCCAGCAGCCAGGTCGGCAGGGAGTATCTTGGTTCACCCCTCCACTTT
TRBJ2-1,NA,TRBD2,TRBV12-3/TRBV12-4,CASTGGGPGQFF,TGTGCCAGCACCGGGGGGGGGCCCGGGCAGTTCTTC
TRBJ1-1,few,NA,TRBV28,CASSLSSSGLNTEAFF,TGTGCCAGCAGTTTAAGCAGTTCCGGGTTGAACACTGAAGCTTTCTTT
TRBJ2-7,NA,NA,TRBV28,CAGAFGRGRRPYEQYF,TGTGCCGGTGCGTTCGGGCGGGGACGCCGCCCCTACGAGCAGTACTTC
TRBJ1-6,medium-sized,NA,TRBV2,CASSEQDNSPLHF,TGTGCCAGCAGTGAACAGGATAATTCACCCCTCCACTTT
TRBJ2-1,NA,NA,TRBV2,CASSLQSVYNEQFF,TGTGCCAGCAGTTTACAGTCTGTTTACAATGAGCAGTTCTTC
TRBJ1-5,many,TRBD1,TRBV28,CASRSGTGYIQPQHF,TGTGCCAGCAGGTCCGGGACAGGGTATATTCAGCCCCAGCATTTT
TRBJ1-3,many,NA,TRBV30,CAWSGNTIYF,TGTGCCTGGAGTGGAAACACCATATATTTT
TRBJ1-5,many,NA,TRBV7-2,CASSRDRNNQPQHF,TGTGCCAGCAGCCGCGACAGGAACAATCAGCCCCAGCATTTT
TRBJ2-4,many,NA,TRBV14,CASSQEILANF,TGTGCCAGCAGCCAAGAAATCCTAGCCAACTTC
TRBJ1-4,many,NA,TRBV7-2,CASSLDSGRNEKLFF,TGTGCCAGCAGCTTAGATTCCGGCAGAAATGAAAAACTGTTTTTT
TRBJ2-5,many,TRBD2,TRBV5-6,CASSYRLKPSGVQETQYF,TGTGCCAGCAGCTACCGACTAAAACCTAGCGGAGTGCAAGAGACCCAGTACTTC
TRBJ1-1,medium-sized,NA,TRBV28,CASSLRGAAEAFF,TGTGCCAGCAGTTTACGCGGCGCGGCTGAAGCTTTCTTT
TRBJ2-1,many,NA,TRBV3-1,CASSQDGSTRKNEQFF,TGTGCCAGCAGCCAAGACGGGAGTACAAGGAAAAATGAGCAGTTCTTC
TRBJ2-3,medium-sized,TRBD2,TRBV28,CASSPGGRGDTDTQYF,TGTGCCAGCAGCCCGGGAGGGCGGGGGGACACAGATACGCAGTATTTT
TRBJ2-7,few,NA,TRBV5-1,CASSLGPQSYEQYF,TGCGCCAGCAGCTTAGGCCCCCAATCCTACGAGCAGTACTTC
TRBJ2-1,NA,NA,TRBV7-6,CASSSILGSSYNEQFF,TGTGCCAGCAGCTCCATCCTAGGAAGCTCCTACAATGAGCAGTTCTTC
TRBJ1-3,many,NA,TRBV28,CASSLFRGNTIYF,TGTGCCAGCAGTTTGTTCCGAGGAAACACCATATATTTT
TRBJ1-1,medium-sized,NA,TRBV6-1,CASSEVGRDTEAFF,TGTGCCAGCAGTGAAGTAGGGAGGGACACTGAAGCTTTCTTT
TRBJ1-1,few,NA,TRBV7-8,CASSLDGQVNTEAFF,TGTGCCAGCAGCTTAGACGGACAAGTTAACACTGAAGCTTTCTTT
TRBJ2-7,many,NA,TRBV30,CAWKLDRFYEQYF,TGTGCCTGGAAACTAGACAGGTTCTACGAGCAGTACTTC
TRBJ2-1,many,TRBD2,TRBV15,CATLSGSGSYEQFF,TGTGCCACCCTTAGCGGGAGCGGCTCCTATGAGCAGTTCTTC
TRBJ1-2,medium-sized,NA,TRBV14,CASSQDRRGYTF,TGTGCCAGCAGCCAAGACCGACGGGGCTACACCTTC
TRBJ2-7,once,NA,TRBV30,CAWSVTEGSYEQYF,TGTGCCTGGAGTGTGACAGAAGGTTCCTACGAGCAGTACTTC
TRBJ1-1,many,NA,TRBV19,CASSHRFAEAFF,TGTGCCAGTAGTCATAGGTTCGCTGAAGCTTTCTTT
TRBJ2-6,medium-sized,NA,TRBV28,CASNFLGAGANVLTF,TGTGCCAGCAATTTTCTTGGGGCTGGGGCCAACGTCCTGACTTTC
TRBJ2-2,NA,TRBD1,TRBV27,CASRTGAGELFF,TGTGCCAGCCGGACAGGGGCCGGGGAGCTGTTTTTT
TRBJ2-3,medium-sized,TRBD2,TRBV10-3,CAIRGTSVDTQYF,TGTGCCATCAGGGGGACTAGCGTGGATACGCAGTATTTT
TRBJ2-5,NA,TRBD2,TRBV7-2,CASSFLSGGGETQYF,TGTGCCAGCAGTTTTCTAAGCGGGGGTGGGGAGACCCAGTACTTC
TRBJ2-7,NA,NA,TRBV15,CATSSYRDGSYEQYF,TGTGCCACCAGCAGTTACCGGGACGGCTCCTACGAGCAGTACTTC
TRBJ2-5,many,NA,TRBV6-1,CASARGGSQETQYF,TGTGCCAGCGCTAGGGGGGGGAGCCAAGAGACCCAGTACTTC
TRBJ2-1,medium-sized,NA,TRBV7-3,CASSIGNEQFF,TGTGCCAGCAGCATAGGCAATGAGCAGTTCTTC
TRBJ2-1,NA,TRBD2,TRBV5-1,CASSSGLAVGPVSNEQFF,TGCGCTAGCAGCTCTGGACTAGCGGTGGGGCCAGTCTCCAATGAGCAGTTCTTC
TRBJ1-3,many,NA,TRBV12-3/TRBV12-4,CASSLEGRSGNTIYF,TGTGCCAGCAGTTTAGAGGGCCGCTCTGGAAACACCATATATTTT
TRBJ2-1,NA,NA,TRBV2,CASKEVQGGGNEQFF,TGTGCCAGCAAAGAGGTCCAGGGGGGCGGCAATGAGCAGTTCTTC
TRBJ2-3,many,NA,TRBV9,CASSSSVTQTSTDTQYF,TGTGCCAGCAGCTCGTCGGTGACTCAAACTAGCACAGATACGCAGTATTTT
TRBJ2-3,NA,NA,TRBV2,CASRAEEQIATDTKYF,TGTGCCAGCAGGGCCGAAGAACAGATAGCGACAGATACGAAGTATTTT
TRBJ1-2,medium-sized,NA,TRBV28,CASTPRGWDYGYTF,TGTGCCAGCACCCCGAGGGGATGGGACTATGGCTACACCTTC
TRBJ2-6,medium-sized,NA,TRBV7-6,CASSLVEWTGANVLTF,TGTGCCAGCAGCTTAGTGGAGTGGACAGGGGCCAACGTCCTGACTTTC
TRBJ1-2,many,TRBD1,TRBV3-1,CASSQGDRGYGYTF,TGTGCCAGCAGCCAAGGGGACAGGGGCTATGGCTACACCTTC
TRBJ2-1,many,NA,TRBV7-6,CASSLDPVSNEQFF,TGTGCCAGCAGCTTAGATCCCGTGAGCAATGAGCAGTTCTTC
TRBJ2-3,NA,NA,TRBV12-3/TRBV12-4,CAGSFLQCTPTDTQYF,TGTGCCGGCAGTTTCCTACAGTGCACACCCACAGATACGCAGTATTTT
TRBJ2-7,NA,TRBD1,TRBV12-3/TRBV12-4,CASSLGTGIDEQYF,TGTGCCAGCAGCTTAGGGACAGGGATAGACGAGCAGTACTTC